This record covers a single T cell receptor beta chain. The antigen remains unidentified. Using its own MiXCR run on the PCR reads, TCRdb lists one record per CDR3 protein. This table holds roughly 30,000 distinct CDR3 sequences, around half found once. The sample belongs to a study of esophageal squamous cell carcinoma under preoperative chemotherapy. Whole-study results and caveats: After chemotherapy, TCR diversity rose significantly in peripheral T cells but not in tumor-infiltrating lymphocytes. After treatment, tumor-infiltrating lymphocytes apparently came partly from blood T cells.

Documented time point: after preoperative PTX-NDP chemotherapy. This CDR3 region has 11 residues. The germline V gene encodes CDR1 SGHTA and CDR2 FQGNSA. The TCR comes from a human donor with esophageal squamous cell carcinoma. The donor label of this sample is uncertain. Sampling was done from a patient given preoperative chemotherapy. The rearrangement links TRBV7-2 to TRBJ2-5, with D hard to call. The J call is in doubt because the DNA end fits TRBJ2-7 better. The CDR3 DNA reads TGTGCCAGCAGCTTTGGGTCCGAGCAGTACTTC. Amino acid sequence: CASSFGSEQYF.